These T cell receptor beta chains were read from a single sample in a study of T cells in tumors after PD-1 blockade. Data came from immunoSEQ multiplex PCR; TCRdb stores just in-frame clones and leaves some out. The data show 7,000 to 9,500 clones, 65% to 70% seen once. The sequenced sample was tumor tissue, obtained after anti-PD-1 treatment. These receptors all stem from a human donor with basal cell carcinoma. CDR3s include the opening cysteine and the closing phenylalanine or tryptophan. D genes are given only for firm matches. Clone size, where shown, is once, few, many, or a class for clones that have expanded.

cdr3_nt,cdr3_aa,v_call,j_call,clone_size,d_call
TGTGCCAGCAGTCCCCCCGCAGGGCCCCCGCGGGGAGAGCAGTACTTC,CASSPPAGPPRGEQYF,TRBV27,TRBJ2-7,-,-
TGTGCCAGTAGTGCGGGACTAGCGAGGAGCTCCTACGAGCAGTACTTC,CASSAGLARSSYEQYF,TRBV19,TRBJ2-7,once,TRBD2
TGTGCCAGCAGTTACCTGACAGGGGATGAGACCCAGTACTTC,CASSYLTGDETQYF,TRBV6-2/TRBV6-3,TRBJ2-5,-,TRBD1
TGCAGTGCTAGTAGGGCGGGGGATCAGCCCCAGCATTTT,CSASRAGDQPQHF,TRBV20-1,TRBJ1-5,-,-
TGTGCCAGCAGCCGGACCCTTACCTACGAGCAGTACTTC,CASSRTLTYEQYF,TRBV6-2/TRBV6-3,TRBJ2-7,medium-sized,-
TGCAGCGTTGCGGCTAGCGGGACCCAAGAGACCCAGTACTTC,CSVAASGTQETQYF,TRBV29-1,TRBJ2-5,-,TRBD2
TGTGCCAGCAGCCAAGGGGGGCCCCAGCATTTT,CASSQGGPQHF,TRBV14,TRBJ1-5,large,-
TGTGCCAGCTCACCAGGGCAGGGGACGGGTCAGCCCCAGCATTTT,CASSPGQGTGQPQHF,TRBV18,TRBJ1-5,-,-
TGTGCCAGCAGGGACTACAGCACAGATACGCAGTATTTT,CASRDYSTDTQYF,TRBV6-5,TRBJ2-3,few,-
TGTGCCAGCAGCGTAGGTACCGGGATCCAAGAGACCCAGTACTTC,CASSVGTGIQETQYF,TRBV9,TRBJ2-5,-,-
TGTGCCAGCAAACCGACGGAGAATCAAGAGACCCAGTACTTC,CASKPTENQETQYF,TRBV2,TRBJ2-5,-,-
TGTGCCACCAGTCGGAGCGGGGGGGGGAATGAGCAGTTCTTC,CATSRSGGGNEQFF,TRBV24-1,TRBJ2-1,-,TRBD2
TGTGCCAGCAGCTTAGATATTAGGACAGAAAACATTCAGTACTTC,CASSLDIRTENIQYF,TRBV7-2,TRBJ2-4,-,-
TGCGCCAGCAGCTTGGTAGCCGGGGCCAACGTCCTGACTTTC,CASSLVAGANVLTF,TRBV5-1,TRBJ2-6,-,-
TGTGCCAGCACCCACAGGGACTCCTACAATGAGCAGTTCTTC,CASTHRDSYNEQFF,TRBV7-9,TRBJ2-1,-,-
TGTGCCAGCTCACCGGCGGCAGCTACCTACGAGCAGTACTTC,CASSPAAATYEQYF,TRBV18,TRBJ2-7,-,-
TGCGCCAGCGGCCGGGACTTTAGCGGGGAGGACACCGGGGAGCTGTTTTTT,CASGRDFSGEDTGELFF,TRBV23-1,TRBJ2-2,-,TRBD2
TGTGCCAGCAGCCGGTCGGGGTATGGCTACACCTTC,CASSRSGYGYTF,TRBV11-1,TRBJ1-2,medium-sized,-
TGTGCCAGCAGCGTAGGGGACAGACCCTATGGCTACACCTTC,CASSVGDRPYGYTF,TRBV9,TRBJ1-2,few,TRBD1
TGTGCCAGCAGTACTAGCGGGGGGAATACAATGGAGCAGTTCTTC,CASSTSGGNTMEQFF,TRBV2,TRBJ2-1,-,TRBD2
TGTGCCAGCGTGCCGGGGCGGGGTGGCTACGAGCAGTACTTC,CASVPGRGGYEQYF,TRBV6-5,TRBJ2-7,-,-
TGTGCCAGCAGCTTAACGGACAGGTGGGGGCCCCAGCATTTT,CASSLTDRWGPQHF,TRBV7-6,TRBJ1-5,-,TRBD1
TGTGCCAGCAGCCAAGATGGGACACATCAAGAGACCCAGTACTTC,CASSQDGTHQETQYF,TRBV4-2,TRBJ2-5,-,-
TGTGCCAGCAGCTTAGGGGCTGGGGATGAAAAACTGTTTTTT,CASSLGAGDEKLFF,TRBV7-9,TRBJ1-4,-,-
TGTGCCAGCAGGCCTGGAGACAGGTACTACGAGCAGTACTTC,CASRPGDRYYEQYF,TRBV21-1,TRBJ2-7,-,-
TGTGCCATCAGGGGGACAGGAGCCCGTCGGGACTATGGCTACACCTTC,CAIRGTGARRDYGYTF,TRBV10-3,TRBJ1-2,-,TRBD1
TGTGCCAGCAGTGAACTTAGGACAGGGGGAACAGATACGCAGTATTTT,CASSELRTGGTDTQYF,TRBV2,TRBJ2-3,-,TRBD1
TGTGCCAGCAGCCCACGGACAGGGTTAGTAGATGAGCAGTTCTTC,CASSPRTGLVDEQFF,TRBV11-3,TRBJ2-1,once,TRBD1
TGTGCCAGCAGCTCGACGGCCGGGGTGGGGGAGCAGTACTTC,CASSSTAGVGEQYF,TRBV5-4,TRBJ2-7,-,-
TGCGCCAGCAGCCAAAGGATGTCTGGAGGCTATGGCTACACCTTC,CASSQRMSGGYGYTF,TRBV4-1,TRBJ1-2,-,-
TGTGCCAGCACCTCCGATTGGACAGGGGGTCAGCCCCAGCATTTT,CASTSDWTGGQPQHF,TRBV27,TRBJ1-5,-,TRBD1
TGTGCCAGCTCACCACCCACAGGAGGACCCTACGAGCAGTACTTC,CASSPPTGGPYEQYF,TRBV18,TRBJ2-7,-,-
TGTGCCAGCAGTGTGGTGGGGGCTGGGGCCAACGTCCTGACTTTC,CASSVVGAGANVLTF,TRBV25-1,TRBJ2-6,-,-
TGTGCCATCAGTGAGGACAGACAGGGGTTGGCAGGCTACACCTTC,CAISEDRQGLAGYTF,TRBV10-3,TRBJ1-2,-,TRBD1
TGTGCCAGCAGGGACAGGGTACAAGAGACCCAGTACTTC,CASRDRVQETQYF,TRBV7-9,TRBJ2-5,once,TRBD1
TGCAGCGGGGCCGGGACTAGCGGGGGGGGAGGTCAAGAGACCCAGTACTTC,CSGAGTSGGGGQETQYF,TRBV29-1,TRBJ2-5,-,TRBD2
TGTGCCAGCAGCGCCACCAGGGGGGGGCTAAACACCGGGGAGCTGTTTTTT,CASSATRGGLNTGELFF,TRBV9,TRBJ2-2,-,-
TGTGCCAGTACCCCCCACGTGCGGGCTAACTATGGCTACACCTTC,CASTPHVRANYGYTF,TRBV19,TRBJ1-2,-,-
TGTGCCAGCAGTGAGGAGCTAGAAAACACTGAAGCTTTCTTT,CASSEELENTEAFF,TRBV2,TRBJ1-1,-,-
TGTGCCAGCAGCCTTGGACAGTACAATGAGCAGTTCTTC,CASSLGQYNEQFF,TRBV3-1/TRBV3-2,TRBJ2-1,-,-
TGTGCCAGCAGCTTGGAAGACGACACTGAAGCTTTCTTT,CASSLEDDTEAFF,TRBV5-6,TRBJ1-1,-,-
TGTGCCAGCACCCTCAGGGGAGAGGCTTTCTTT,CASTLRGEAFF,TRBV2,TRBJ1-1,-,-
TGTGCCAGCAGCGTCCTAGCGGGGGGCCTGTTGGGGCAGTTCTTC,CASSVLAGGLLGQFF,TRBV9,TRBJ2-1,-,TRBD2
TGTGCCAGCAGTGGGGGGGGCGCCCGCCAGCCCCAGCATTTT,CASSGGGARQPQHF,TRBV2,TRBJ1-5,few,-
TGTGCCAGCAAGACAGAATTTAGCAATCAGCCCCAGCATTTT,CASKTEFSNQPQHF,TRBV2,TRBJ1-5,-,-
TGCGCCAGCAGCCGACAGGGGGTGAACACTGAAGCTTTCTTT,CASSRQGVNTEAFF,TRBV4-1,TRBJ1-1,-,TRBD1
TGTGCCAGCAGTTACTCGCCTAGCGGGAGTTACGAGCAGTACTTC,CASSYSPSGSYEQYF,TRBV6-5,TRBJ2-7,-,TRBD2
TGTGCCAGCAGTCCCGGGACTAGCGACTTTGAGCAGTTCTTC,CASSPGTSDFEQFF,TRBV6-5,TRBJ2-1,-,TRBD2
TGTGCCAGCTCCCTCGGGATACCGGGACAACAAGAGACCCAGTACTTC,CASSLGIPGQQETQYF,TRBV18,TRBJ2-5,once,-
TGTGCCAGTAGGGTGCGGGGTGGGATCCCAGATACGCAGTATTTT,CASRVRGGIPDTQYF,TRBV19,TRBJ2-3,-,-
TGCAGTGCTATATATTCCGAGCAGTACTTC,CSAIYSEQYF,TRBV20-1,TRBJ2-7,-,-